The entry that follows covers one TCR beta chain sequence. Its target is unknown. Between the trimmed V and J ends, which lost 6 bases and 2 bases, there was a span of 13 bases. The CDR3 covers 14 residues. CDR1 and CDR2 from the germline V gene are SEHNR and FQNEAQ (reference sequence). This sample is drawn from a study of T cell responses to AZD1222 COVID-19 vaccine. Study results and limitations: In a largely white British group with more females than males, clonal diversity was possibly underestimated.

TCRdb's copy holds only in-frame clones and misses some; the assay was immunoSEQ multiplex PCR. The repertoire has 150,000 to 200,000 clones, around 87% of them found once; the top ten carry around 4.5%. This clonotype was sampled from an adult who received the AZD1222 COVID-19 vaccine. The input for sequencing was peripheral blood, taken 28 days after the second AZD1222 dose. The V call is TRBV7-9, the J call TRBJ1-1, with a weak D call TRBD1 (6 bases). The DNA of the CDR3 is TGTGCCAGCAGTAAACAGGGAACCAACACTGAAGCTTTCTTT. This sequence encodes CASSKQGTNTEAFF.